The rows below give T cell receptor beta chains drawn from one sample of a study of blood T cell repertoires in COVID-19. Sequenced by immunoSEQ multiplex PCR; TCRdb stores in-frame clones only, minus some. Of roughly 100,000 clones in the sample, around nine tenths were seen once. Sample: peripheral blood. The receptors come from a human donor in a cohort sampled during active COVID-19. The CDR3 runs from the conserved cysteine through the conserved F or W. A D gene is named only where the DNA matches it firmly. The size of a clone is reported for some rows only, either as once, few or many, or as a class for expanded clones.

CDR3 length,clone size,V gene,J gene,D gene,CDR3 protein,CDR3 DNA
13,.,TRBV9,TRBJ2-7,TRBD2,CASSSSGGYEQYF,TGTGCCAGCAGCTCTAGCGGGGGTTACGAGCAGTACTTC
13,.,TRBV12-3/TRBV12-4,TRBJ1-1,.,CASSFERDTEAFF,TGTGCCAGCAGTTTCGAGCGCGACACTGAAGCTTTCTTT
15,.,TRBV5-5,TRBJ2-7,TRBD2,CASSPLAGGIYEQYF,TGTGCCAGCAGCCCCCTAGCGGGAGGTATCTACGAGCAGTACTTC
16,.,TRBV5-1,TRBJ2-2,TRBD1,CASSLAVRGLSGELFF,TGCGCCAGCAGCTTGGCCGTCAGGGGGCTGTCCGGGGAGCTGTTTTTT
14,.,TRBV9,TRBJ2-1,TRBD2,CASSVSGRGNEQFF,TGTGCCAGCAGCGTCTCCGGGAGGGGGAATGAGCAGTTCTTC
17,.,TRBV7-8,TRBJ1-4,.,CASSLSPPREMNEKLFF,TGTGCCAGCAGCTTAAGTCCCCCCAGGGAAATGAATGAAAAACTGTTTTTT
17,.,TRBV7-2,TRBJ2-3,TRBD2,CASSLGAGPPSTDTQYF,TGTGCCAGCAGCTTAGGAGCGGGACCCCCTAGCACAGATACGCAGTATTTT
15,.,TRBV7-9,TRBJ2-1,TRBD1,CASSPPGQLYNEQFF,TGTGCCAGCAGCCCTCCGGGACAGCTTTACAATGAGCAGTTCTTC
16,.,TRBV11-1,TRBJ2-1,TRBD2,CASSLAASGLLHEQFF,TGTGCCAGCAGCTTAGCGGCTAGCGGGTTGCTCCATGAGCAGTTCTTC
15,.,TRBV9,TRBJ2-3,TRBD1,CASSPSGTGADTQYF,TGTGCCAGCAGTCCCTCCGGGACAGGGGCAGATACGCAGTATTTT
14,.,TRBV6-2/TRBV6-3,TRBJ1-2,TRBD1,CASSGLWTGDGYTF,TGTGCCAGCAGCGGCCTTTGGACAGGGGATGGCTACACCTTC
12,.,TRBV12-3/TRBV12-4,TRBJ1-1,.,CASSLLDTEAFF,TGTGCCAGCAGTTTGTTAGACACTGAAGCTTTCTTT
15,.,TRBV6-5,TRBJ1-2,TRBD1,CASSYSRTGENGYTF,TGTGCCAGCAGTTACTCGAGGACAGGAGAGAATGGCTACACCTTC
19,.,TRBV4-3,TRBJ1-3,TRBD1,CASSRTGGTTIQGGNTIYF,TGCGCCAGCAGCCGTACAGGGGGAACTACCATTCAAGGTGGAAACACCATATATTTT
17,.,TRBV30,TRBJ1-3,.,CAWSVRAGPISGNTIYF,TGTGCCTGGAGTGTACGGGCAGGGCCGATCTCTGGAAACACCATATATTTT
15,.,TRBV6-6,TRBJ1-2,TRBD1,CASRDTGTGGYGYTF,TGTGCCAGCAGAGATACCGGGACAGGGGGTTATGGCTACACCTTC
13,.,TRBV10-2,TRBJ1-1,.,CASSAGRGTEAFF,TGCGCCAGCAGCGCAGGGAGGGGGACTGAAGCTTTCTTT
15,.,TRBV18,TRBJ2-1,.,CASSPLGQGNNEQFF,TGTGCCAGCTCACCATTAGGGCAGGGTAACAATGAGCAGTTCTTC
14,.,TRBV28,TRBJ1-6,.,CASSLVQVNSPLHF,TGTGCCAGCAGTTTGGTACAGGTTAATTCACCCCTCCACTTT
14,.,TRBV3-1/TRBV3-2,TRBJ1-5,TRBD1,CASSTGTGNQPQHF,TGTGCCAGCAGCACCGGGACAGGCAATCAGCCCCAGCATTTT
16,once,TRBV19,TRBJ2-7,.,CASSMRSSGTGYEQYF,TGTGCCAGTAGTATGAGGTCGTCAGGAACGGGGTACGAGCAGTACTTC
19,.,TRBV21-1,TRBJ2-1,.,CASSAPGQGKGGFNNEQFF,TGTGCCAGCAGCGCCCCGGGACAGGGGAAGGGGGGGTTCAACAATGAGCAGTTCTTC
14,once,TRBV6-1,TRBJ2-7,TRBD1,CASSEWTGTYEQYF,TGTGCCAGCAGTGAATGGACAGGAACCTACGAGCAGTACTTC
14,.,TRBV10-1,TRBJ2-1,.,CASSDTLGQNEQFF,TGCGCCAGCAGTGACACCCTGGGCCAAAATGAGCAGTTCTTC
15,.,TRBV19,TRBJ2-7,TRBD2,CASSTLAGRSYEQYF,TGTGCCAGTAGCACACTAGCGGGGAGATCCTACGAGCAGTACTTC
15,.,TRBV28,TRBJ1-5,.,CASSRLLGSGQPQHF,TGTGCCAGCAGTAGACTATTAGGCAGCGGTCAGCCCCAGCATTTT
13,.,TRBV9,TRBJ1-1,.,CASSVMGASEAFF,TGTGCCAGCAGCGTAATGGGGGCCTCTGAAGCTTTCTTT
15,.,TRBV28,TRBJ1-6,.,CASSFGGSYNSPLHF,TGTGCCAGCAGTTTCGGGGGCTCCTATAATTCACCCCTCCACTTT
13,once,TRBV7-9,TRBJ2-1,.,CASAQRGGNEQFF,TGTGCCAGCGCCCAGAGGGGGGGCAATGAGCAGTTCTTC
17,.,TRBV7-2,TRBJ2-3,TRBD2,CASSFPPGLAGSATQYF,TGTGCCAGCAGCTTTCCGCCTGGACTAGCGGGGTCTGCCACGCAGTATTTT
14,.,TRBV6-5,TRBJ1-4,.,CASRTRGFNEKLFF,TGTGCCAGCAGGACCCGCGGTTTTAATGAAAAACTGTTTTTT